Shown below are 11 T cell receptor beta chains from a single sample sequenced in a study of blood T cell repertoires in COVID-19. Profiling relied on immunoSEQ multiplex PCR, and the TCRdb table lists in-frame clones only, not all of them. This sample carries fewer than 250,000 clones, roughly 80% of them seen once, and the ten largest clones take about 3.8%. The sequencing input was PBMCs or T cells enriched from blood (not recorded which). These receptors were taken from a woman aged 40 to 49 who had been exposed to COVID-19.

The chain combines TRBV4-2 with TRBJ1-5; a weak D match, TRBD1 (5 bases). The V end lost 3 bases, the J end lost 1 base, and 7 bases lay between the germline ends. Germline CDR1 reads LGHNA; CDR2 reads YNFKEQ. This CDR3 contains 14 residues. The CDR3, as DNA: TGTGCCAGCAGCCACGGGGGGAGCAATCAGCCCCAGCATTTT. It yields the protein CASSHGGSNQPQHF.

This chain uses TRBV19 with TRBJ1-1, with a tentative D call TRBD1 (5 bases). V was cut by 7 bases and J by 6 bases, with 18 bases left in between. The germline V gene has CDR1 LNHDA and CDR2 SQIVND (reference sequence). The CDR3 contains 14 residues. CDR3 DNA: TGTGCCAGTACCCCTACAAGCGGGGGACCTGAAGCTTTCTTT. Translated, it gives CASTPTSGGPEAFF.

The chain is built from TRBV27 and TRBJ1-2; a possible D gene is TRBD1 (6 bases). Germline V gives CDR1 MNHEY, CDR2 SMNVEV (reference sequence). The CDR3 contains 14 residues. V dropped 6 bases and J dropped 3 bases, with 14 bases sitting between them. This chain's CDR3 is CASRQQGVDYGYTF. As DNA, the CDR3 is TGTGCCAGCAGACAACAGGGAGTGGACTATGGCTACACCTTC.

This chain uses TRBV5-5 with TRBJ2-7; 8 bases agree with TRBD1. V trimming: 0 bases; J trimming: 6 bases; junction bases outside the gene matches: 5. The CDR3 has 14 amino acids. Germline-derived CDR1 and CDR2 are SGHKS and YYEKEE (reference sequence). CDR3 in DNA: TGTGCCAGCAGCTTGGGTGGACAGGGACGCGAGCAGTACTTC. Its translation is CASSLGGQGREQYF.

Only a few counts were recorded for this clone. This sequence joins TRBV4-3 and TRBJ1-2; D is perhaps TRBD1 (5 bases). The CDR3 is 15 residues long. Trimming stripped 2 bases from V and 5 bases from J, with 15 bases between. CDR1 is LGHNA, CDR2 YSLEER, per germline. In nucleotides, the CDR3 is TGCGCCAGCAGCCAATCCCGGACACATATTTATGGCTACACCTTC. This encodes CASSQSRTHIYGYTF.

This sequence joins TRBV7-3 and TRBJ2-3, with D perhaps TRBD2 (6 bases). The CDR3 is made up of 15 amino acids. CDR1 is SGHTA and CDR2 is FQGTGA in the germline V gene. Between the trimmed V and J ends, which lost 6 bases and 1 base, there was a span of 14 bases. The CDR3 DNA sequence: TGTGCCAGCAGGTATTTAGCGGACGGCACAGATACGCAGTATTTT. Protein product: CASRYLADGTDTQYF.

V gene TRBV6-5 combines with J gene TRBJ1-6; TRBD1 might be the D (5 bases). Germline CDR1 is MNHEY and CDR2 is SVGAGI. This CDR3 comprises 14 residues. Trimming removed 7 bases at V and 6 bases at J, with 13 bases between. In DNA form, the CDR3 reads TGTGCCAGCACCATTCCGGGGGGTAATTCACCCCTCCACTTT. Its translation is CASTIPGGNSPLHF.

The chain combines TRBV20-1 with TRBJ2-7; 8 bases agree with TRBD1. CDR1 and CDR2 from the germline V gene are DFQATT and SNEGSKA (reference sequence). The J segment lost 4 bases and the V segment lost 7 bases, leaving 3 bases of the junction unmatched. CDR3 length equals 11 residues. CDR3 coding DNA: TGCAGTGTGGACAGGGCGTACGAGCAGTACTTC. This codes for CSVDRAYEQYF.

The chain couples TRBV10-2 to TRBJ2-1; TRBD2 matches 11 bases. This CDR3 comprises 15 residues. Germline values: CDR1 WSHSY, CDR2 SAAADI. J lost 10 bases, V lost 7 bases, and 12 bases had no gene match. The CDR3 DNA reads TGCGCCAGCACTGTAGCGGGGGGGAAATTCGGGGAGCAGTTCTTC. The encoded protein is CASTVAGGKFGEQFF.

V is TRBV19 and J is TRBJ2-1, with D maybe TRBD1 (6 bases). Per germline, CDR1 LNHDA and CDR2 SQIVND (reference sequence). CDR3 length: 13 residues. Trimming took off 5 bases at V and 10 bases at J, with 15 bases between the two ends. CDR3 DNA: TGTGCCAGTAGTGCCAGGCTTCAGGGGGAGCAGTTCTTC. It codes for CASSARLQGEQFF.

This clone was counted a few times. The genes are TRBV18 and TRBJ1-3, with D maybe TRBD1 (5 bases). Germline V CDR1 and CDR2: KGHSH, LQKENI. Trimming removed 1 base from V and 2 bases from J, with 9 bases in between. The CDR3 covers 15 residues. The CDR3 DNA is TGTGCCAGCTCACCACAAGGGGTTGCTGGAAACACCATATATTTT. Residues: CASSPQGVAGNTIYF.